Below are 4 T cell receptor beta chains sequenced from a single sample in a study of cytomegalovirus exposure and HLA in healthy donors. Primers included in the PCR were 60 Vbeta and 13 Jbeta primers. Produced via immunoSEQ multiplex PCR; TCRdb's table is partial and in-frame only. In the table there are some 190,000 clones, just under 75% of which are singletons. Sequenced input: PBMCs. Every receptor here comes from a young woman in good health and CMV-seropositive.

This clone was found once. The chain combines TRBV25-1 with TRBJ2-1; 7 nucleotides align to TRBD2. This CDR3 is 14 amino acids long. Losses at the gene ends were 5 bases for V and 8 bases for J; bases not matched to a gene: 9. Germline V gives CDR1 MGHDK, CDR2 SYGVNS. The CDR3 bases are TGTGCCAGCAGTCGTGCGCGGGAGTGGGATGAGCAGTTCTTC. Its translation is CASSRAREWDEQFF.

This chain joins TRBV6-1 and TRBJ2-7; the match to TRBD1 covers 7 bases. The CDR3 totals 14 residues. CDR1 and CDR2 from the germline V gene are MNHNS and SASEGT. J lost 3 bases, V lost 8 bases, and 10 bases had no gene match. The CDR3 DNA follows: TGTGCCAGCTCCATGGGGCAGGGGGTCTACGAGCAGTACTTC. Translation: CASSMGQGVYEQYF.

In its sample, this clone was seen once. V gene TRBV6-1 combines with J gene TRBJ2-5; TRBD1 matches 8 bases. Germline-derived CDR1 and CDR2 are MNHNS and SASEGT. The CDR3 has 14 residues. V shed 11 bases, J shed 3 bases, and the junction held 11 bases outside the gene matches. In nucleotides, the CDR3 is TGTGCCTCCATGGGGGACAGGCGGGAAGAGACCCAGTACTTC. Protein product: CASMGDRREETQYF.

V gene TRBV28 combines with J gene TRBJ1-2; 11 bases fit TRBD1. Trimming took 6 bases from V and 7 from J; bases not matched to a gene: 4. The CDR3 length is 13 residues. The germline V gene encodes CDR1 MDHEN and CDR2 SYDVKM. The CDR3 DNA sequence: TGTGCCAGCAGAGGGGACAGGGGGTCTGGCTACACCTTC. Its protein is CASRGDRGSGYTF.